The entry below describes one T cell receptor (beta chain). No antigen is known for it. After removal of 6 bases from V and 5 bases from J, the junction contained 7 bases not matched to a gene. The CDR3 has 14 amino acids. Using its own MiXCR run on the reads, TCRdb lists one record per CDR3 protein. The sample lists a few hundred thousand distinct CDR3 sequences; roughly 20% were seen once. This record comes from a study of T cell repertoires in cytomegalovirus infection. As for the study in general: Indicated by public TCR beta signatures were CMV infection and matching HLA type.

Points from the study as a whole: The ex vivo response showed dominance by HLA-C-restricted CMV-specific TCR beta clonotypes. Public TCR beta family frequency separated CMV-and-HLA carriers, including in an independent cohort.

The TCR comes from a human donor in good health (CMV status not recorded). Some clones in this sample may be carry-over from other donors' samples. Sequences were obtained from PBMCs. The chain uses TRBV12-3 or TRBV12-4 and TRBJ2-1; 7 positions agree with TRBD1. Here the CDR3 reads CASRYDRADNEQFF. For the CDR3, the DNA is TGTGCCAGCAGGTACGACAGGGCCGACAATGAGCAGTTCTTC.